What follows are 22 T cell receptor beta chains derived from one specimen sequenced in a study of blood T cell repertoires in COVID-19. Clones were sequenced by immunoSEQ multiplex PCR, and TCRdb holds only the in-frame ones, with some missing. The table includes roughly 250,000 clones, 75% to 90% detected once. The sample comprised PBMCs or T cells enriched from blood (not recorded which). These TCRs come from a woman aged 45-60 years who had recovered from COVID-19.

In this sample, this clone turned up once. This chain uses TRBV27 with TRBJ1-6, with a possible D match to TRBD1 (6 bases). The length of the CDR3 is 19 residues. Trimming took 2 bases from V and 6 from J, leaving 23 bases between them. Germline V CDR1 and CDR2: MNHEY, SMNVEV (reference sequence). CDR3 DNA: TGTGCCAGCAGTTTAAGGGGGATAGGGTCCTATTTTAGTAATTCACCCCTCCACTTT. As protein: CASSLRGIGSYFSNSPLHF.

V is TRBV28 and J is TRBJ2-1; D may be TRBD2 (6 bases). Germline CDR1 and CDR2: MDHEN and SYDVKM. The CDR3 spans 14 residues. V was clipped by 6 bases and J by 2 bases, with 11 bases between them. The DNA of the CDR3 is TGTGCCAGCAGACGGACTAATCCCTACAATGAGCAGTTCTTC. Translation gives CASRRTNPYNEQFF.

The chain couples TRBV19 to TRBJ2-1; 13 bases agree with TRBD2. CDR1 is LNHDA, CDR2 SQIVND, per germline (reference sequence). This CDR3 has 15 amino acids. The trim removed 7 bases at V and 2 bases at J, leaving 2 bases unmatched. The CDR3: CASKTSGRTYNEQFF. DNA for the CDR3: TGTGCCAGTAAGACTAGCGGGAGGACCTACAATGAGCAGTTCTTC.

This clone turned up a few times. The rearrangement uses TRBV6-1 and TRBJ1-1; tentative D call: TRBD1 (6 bases). Deletions cut 3 bases from V and 2 bases from J, with 10 bases between. The CDR3 spans 14 residues. The V gene's germline CDR1 is MNHNS and CDR2 SASEGT. The CDR3 nucleotides read TGTGCCAGCAGTGATCGGACAGAAAACACTGAAGCTTTCTTT. As protein: CASSDRTENTEAFF.

The chain combines TRBV28 with TRBJ2-6; the D gene is possibly TRBD2 (6 bases). Germline CDR1 reads MDHEN; CDR2 reads SYDVKM. The germline V and J ends were trimmed by 6 bases and 4 bases, with 13 bases remaining between them. CDR3 length equals 15 residues. The CDR3 nucleotides read TGTGCCAGCAGCCCGGGGACTCTGGGGGCCAACGTCCTGACTTTC. Its protein product is CASSPGTLGANVLTF.

The chain couples TRBV5-6 to TRBJ2-7; the match to TRBD2 covers 10 bases. The germline CDR1 and CDR2 sequences are SGHDT and YYEEEE. The CDR3 runs to 16 residues. V shed 1 base and J 4 bases; nucleotides not matched to a gene: 8. For the CDR3, the DNA is TGTGCCAGCAGCTTGATTCCTAGCGGGAGTTGGTACGAGCAGTACTTC. This sequence encodes CASSLIPSGSWYEQYF.

The chain combines TRBV6-1 with TRBJ1-1; perhaps TRBD1 as D (6 bases). Germline values: CDR1 MNHNS, CDR2 SASEGT. Trimming took 2 bases from V and 1 from J, leaving 11 bases between them. The CDR3 runs to 15 residues. CDR3 in amino acids: CASSELGHRNTEAFF. DNA for the CDR3: TGTGCCAGCAGTGAATTGGGACACCGGAACACTGAAGCTTTCTTT.

This chain joins TRBV5-1 and TRBJ1-6; D ambiguous. The V end lost 5 bases, the J end lost 0 bases, and 12 bases lay between the germline ends. Germline V gene data show CDR1 as SGHRS and CDR2 as YFSETQ. This CDR3 contains 16 residues. CDR3 in amino acids: CASSLEGSSYNSPLHF. CDR3 in DNA: TGCGCCAGCAGTCTGGAAGGGAGCTCCTATAATTCACCCCTCCACTTT.

The J gene is TRBJ2-1, the V gene TRBV27, with TRBD2 as a possible D gene (6 bases). Per the germline V gene, CDR1 is MNHEY and CDR2 is SMNVEV (reference sequence). CDR3 length: 11 residues. V was clipped by 4 bases and J by 9 bases, with 7 bases between them. In nucleotides, the CDR3 is TGTGCCAGCAGTTGGGGAGGTGAGCAGTTCTTC. As protein: CASSWGGEQFF.

In this sample, this clone turned up a few times. This rearrangement joins TRBV27 to TRBJ2-7; 15 positions match TRBD2. The CDR3 contains 17 residues. V was pared by 7 bases and J by 3 bases, with 10 bases of the junction left unmatched. The germline CDR1 and CDR2 sequences are MNHEY and SMNVEV (reference sequence). CDR3 amino acids: CASISGTSGRLGYEQYF. DNA for the CDR3: TGTGCCAGCATAAGCGGGACTAGCGGGAGGCTGGGCTACGAGCAGTACTTC.

This chain connects TRBV15 to TRBJ2-1; 12 positions agree with TRBD2. CDR1 and CDR2 from the germline V gene are LNHNV and YYDKDF (reference sequence). The ends lost 0 bases at V and 9 bases at J; junction bases unmatched: 9. This CDR3 region has 17 residues. CDR3 bases: TGTGCCACCAGCAGAGATCGCCGGCTAGCGGGAGGGTCTGAGCAGTTCTTC. Protein sequence: CATSRDRRLAGGSEQFF.

This rearrangement joins TRBV20-1 to TRBJ1-3; D is unresolved. CDR1 is DFQATT and CDR2 is SNEGSKA in the germline V gene (reference sequence). This CDR3 spans 10 amino acids. The CDR3 DNA reads as TGCTCGGCGGCTGGAAACACCATATATTTT. Protein sequence: CSAAGNTIYF.

This clone was counted only a few times. This rearrangement joins TRBV24-1 to TRBJ1-2; D gene uncertain. V lost 4 bases and J lost 7, with 12 bases in between. CDR1 is KGHDR and CDR2 is SFDVKD in the germline V gene. The CDR3 has 13 residues. The CDR3 spells CATSEYDRGGYTF. CDR3 nucleotide sequence: TGTGCCACCAGTGAATATGATCGGGGTGGCTACACCTTC.

The V gene is TRBV5-1, the J gene TRBJ2-1; 9 bases map to TRBD1. Germline values: CDR1 SGHRS, CDR2 YFSETQ. The CDR3 length is 16 residues. V was pared by 4 bases and J by 0 bases, with 5 bases of the junction left unmatched. The CDR3, as DNA: TGCGCCAGCAGCACAAGACAGGGGGGCTCCTACAATGAGCAGTTCTTC. Amino acid sequence: CASSTRQGGSYNEQFF.

V is TRBV3-1 (or the pseudogene TRBV3-2) and J is TRBJ1-1, with D uncertain. The CDR3 contains 14 residues. Germline V gene data show CDR1 as LGHDT and CDR2 as YNNKEL (reference sequence). The ends were cut back, 3 bases at V and 0 bases at J, with 8 bases in the middle. For the CDR3, the DNA is TGTGCCAGCAGCCATCCGGTATTGAACACTGAAGCTTTCTTT. Its protein is CASSHPVLNTEAFF.

This chain joins TRBV6-5 and TRBJ1-5; the D is unclear. The V end was cut by 2 bases, the J end by 4 bases, with 9 bases between. The CDR3 extends over 14 amino acids. Germline lookup yields CDR1 MNHEY and CDR2 SVGAGI. The CDR3 sequence: CASSYDSGNQPQHF. In DNA form, the CDR3 reads TGTGCCAGCAGTTACGATTCGGGGAATCAGCCCCAGCATTTT.

The V call is TRBV28, the J call TRBJ2-7; weak D call: TRBD2 (6 bases). V lost 4 bases, J lost 3 bases, and 22 bases lay in between. CDR3 size: 17 residues. The germline V gene has CDR1 MDHEN and CDR2 SYDVKM. The CDR3 loop is CASSSEDVLATGYEQYF. DNA for the CDR3: TGTGCCAGCAGTTCCGAGGACGTACTAGCAACAGGCTACGAGCAGTACTTC.

The chain uses TRBV6-5 and TRBJ2-2; D not resolved. Trimming removed 4 bases from V and 1 base from J, with 10 bases in between. Germline values: CDR1 MNHEY, CDR2 SVGAGI. There are 15 residues in the CDR3. CDR3 sequence reads: CASSLALGNTGELFF. The CDR3 DNA reads TGTGCCAGCAGTTTAGCACTGGGGAACACCGGGGAGCTGTTTTTT.

The V call is TRBV5-6, the J call TRBJ2-7; 11 nucleotides align to TRBD2. V was pared by 4 bases and J by 2 bases, with 5 bases of the junction left unmatched. The CDR3 loop spans 15 amino acids. CDR1 and CDR2 (germline): SGHDT, YYEEEE. CDR3: CASSPGLAETYEQYF. The CDR3 DNA is TGTGCCAGCAGCCCGGGACTAGCGGAAACCTACGAGCAGTACTTC.

This clone was seen more than once but under ten times. The chain uses TRBV6-5 and TRBJ2-7; 7 nucleotides line up with TRBD2. The CDR3 contains 16 residues. Germline CDR1 is MNHEY and CDR2 is SVGAGI. J was trimmed by 0 bases and V by 0 bases; bases with no gene match: 5. The CDR3 protein is CASSYSAGYSSYEQYF. The CDR3 nucleotides are TGTGCCAGCAGTTACTCAGCGGGGTATAGCTCCTACGAGCAGTACTTC.

V and J are TRBV7-2 and TRBJ1-4, with D unclear. Deletions cut 0 bases from V and 5 bases from J, with 7 bases between. In germline, CDR1 is SGHTA, CDR2 FQGNSA. This CDR3 contains 14 residues. The CDR3 loop reads CASSLASGNEKLFF. The DNA of the CDR3 is TGTGCCAGCAGCTTAGCAAGCGGAAATGAAAAACTGTTTTTT.

The gene calls are TRBV7-9 and TRBJ2-7, with D perhaps TRBD1 (5 bases). V was clipped by 1 base and J by 10 bases, with 11 bases between them. Germline V lookup: CDR1 SEHNR, CDR2 FQNEAQ (reference sequence). This CDR3 comprises 12 residues. CDR3 protein: CASSLDLTGQYF. CDR3 DNA sequence: TGTGCCAGCAGCTTAGATCTTACAGGACAGTACTTC. Filled out from reference TRBV7-9 and TRBJ2-7, the complete variable domain reads DTGVSQNPRHKITKRGQNVTFRCDPISEHNRLYWYRQTLGQGPEFLTYFQNEAQLEKSRLLSDRFSAERPKGSFSTLEIQRTEQGDSAMYLCASSLDLTGQYFGPGTRLTVT.